This TCR beta chain is from a study of shared clonotypes between healthy human individuals. Study as a whole: Each donor contributed plates that comprised three CD4 naive, three CD4 memory, two CD8 naive and one CD8 memory. General observations from the study: Only a few donors were included, so the genetic and exposure-history diversity represented was limited. Around 4.7% of naive CD4 clonotypes were shared across four donors. Compared with clonotypes that all four donors shared, non-shared clonotypes had lower generation probabilities.

Concerning this clone itself: Its matching antigen is unknown.

Repertoires were generated with immunoSEQ multiplex PCR, while TCRdb's copy carries only in-frame clones and drops some. The data hold about 2,100,000 clones, with about 92% observed a single time. Cells designated naive CD8 were CD45RO-negative and were positively selected for CCR7, with terminally differentiated effector memory CD45RA+ cells excluded. This CDR3 is 13 amino acids long. Germline lookup yields CDR1 MNHNS and CDR2 SASEGT. Trimming took 4 bases from V and 2 from J, leaving 8 bases between them. The chain combines TRBV6-1 with TRBJ1-2; D uncertain. This TCR was recovered from a man aged 18 to 29 in good health. Some clones in this sample may be carry-over from other donors' samples. The specimen was naive CD8+ T cells from PBMCs. The CDR3 sequence: CASSGGGNYGYTF. CDR3 DNA: TGTGCCAGCAGTGGAGGAGGGAACTATGGCTACACCTTC.